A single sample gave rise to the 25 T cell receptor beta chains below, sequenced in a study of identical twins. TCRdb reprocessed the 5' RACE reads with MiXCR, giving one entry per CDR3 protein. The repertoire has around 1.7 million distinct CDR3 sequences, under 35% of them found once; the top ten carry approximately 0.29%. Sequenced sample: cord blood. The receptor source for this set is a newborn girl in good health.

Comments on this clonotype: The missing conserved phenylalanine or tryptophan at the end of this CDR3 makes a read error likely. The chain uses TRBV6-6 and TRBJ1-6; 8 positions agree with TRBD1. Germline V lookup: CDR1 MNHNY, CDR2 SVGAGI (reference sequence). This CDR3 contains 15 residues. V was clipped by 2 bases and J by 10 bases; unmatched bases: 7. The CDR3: CASSYPGQASSPLHY. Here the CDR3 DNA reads TGTGCCAGCAGTTACCCGGGACAGGCGAGCTCACCCCTCCACTAT.

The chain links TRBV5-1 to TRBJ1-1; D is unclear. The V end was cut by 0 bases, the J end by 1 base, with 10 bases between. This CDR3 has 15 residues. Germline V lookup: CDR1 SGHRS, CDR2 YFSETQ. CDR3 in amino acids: CASSLEGMGNTEAFF. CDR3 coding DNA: TGCGCCAGCAGCTTGGAGGGAATGGGGAACACTGAAGCTTTCTTT.

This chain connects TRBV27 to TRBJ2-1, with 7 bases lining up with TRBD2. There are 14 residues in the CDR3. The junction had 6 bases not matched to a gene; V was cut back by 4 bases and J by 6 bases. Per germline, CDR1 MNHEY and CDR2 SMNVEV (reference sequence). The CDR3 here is CASSSGGSFNEQFF. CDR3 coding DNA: TGTGCCAGCAGTTCGGGCGGGAGCTTCAATGAGCAGTTCTTC.

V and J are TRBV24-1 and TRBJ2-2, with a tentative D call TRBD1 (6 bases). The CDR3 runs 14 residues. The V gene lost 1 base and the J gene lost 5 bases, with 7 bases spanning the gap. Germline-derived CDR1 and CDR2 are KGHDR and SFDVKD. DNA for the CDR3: TGTGCCACCAGTGATTTTGGACAGACCGGGGAGCTGTTTTTT. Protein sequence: CATSDFGQTGELFF.

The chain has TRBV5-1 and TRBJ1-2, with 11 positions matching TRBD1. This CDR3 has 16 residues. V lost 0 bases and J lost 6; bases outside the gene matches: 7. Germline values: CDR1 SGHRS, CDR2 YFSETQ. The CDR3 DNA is TGCGCCAGCAGCTTGGGGACAGGGGGCGCCCGGAATGGCTACACCTTC. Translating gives CASSLGTGGARNGYTF.

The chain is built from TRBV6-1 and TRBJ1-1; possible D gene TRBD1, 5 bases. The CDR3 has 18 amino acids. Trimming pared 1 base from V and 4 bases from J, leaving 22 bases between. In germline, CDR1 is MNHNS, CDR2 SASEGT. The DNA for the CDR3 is TGTGCCAGCAGTGAAGGGGGGTATTGGGGCTGGTACAGCACTGAAGCTTTCTTT. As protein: CASSEGGYWGWYSTEAFF.

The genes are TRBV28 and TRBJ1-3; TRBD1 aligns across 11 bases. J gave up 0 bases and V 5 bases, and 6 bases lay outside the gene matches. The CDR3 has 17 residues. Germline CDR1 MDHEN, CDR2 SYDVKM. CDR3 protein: CASSLRTGGGSGNTIYF. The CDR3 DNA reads TGTGCCAGCAGTCTCAGGACAGGGGGCGGCTCTGGAAACACCATATATTTT.

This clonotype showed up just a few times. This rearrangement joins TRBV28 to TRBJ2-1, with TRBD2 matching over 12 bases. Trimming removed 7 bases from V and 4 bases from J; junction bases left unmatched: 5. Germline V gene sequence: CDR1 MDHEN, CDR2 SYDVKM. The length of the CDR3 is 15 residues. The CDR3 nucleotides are TGTGCCAGCATTCGACTAGCGGGAGTTTACAATGAGCAGTTCTTC. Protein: CASIRLAGVYNEQFF.

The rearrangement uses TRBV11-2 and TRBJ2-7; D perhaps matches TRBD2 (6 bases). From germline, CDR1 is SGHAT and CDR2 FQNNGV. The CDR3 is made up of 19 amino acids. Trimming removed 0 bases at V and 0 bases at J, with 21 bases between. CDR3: CASSLDRSVLASFSYEQYF. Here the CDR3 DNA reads TGTGCCAGCAGCTTAGACAGATCGGTGCTAGCGTCTTTCTCCTACGAGCAGTACTTC.

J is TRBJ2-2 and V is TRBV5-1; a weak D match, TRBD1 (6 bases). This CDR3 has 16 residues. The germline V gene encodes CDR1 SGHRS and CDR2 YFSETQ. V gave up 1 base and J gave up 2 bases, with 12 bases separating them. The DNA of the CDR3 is TGCGCCAGCAGCTTGTACCGGGACATCAACACCGGGGAGCTGTTTTTT. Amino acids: CASSLYRDINTGELFF.

This CDR3 is CSARDLPPSGGSYNEQYF. The CDR3 bases are TGCAGTGCTAGAGATCTCCCCCCTAGCGGGGGATCCTACAATGAGCAGTACTTC. The V call is TRBV20-1, the J call TRBJ2-1; 10 nucleotides match TRBD2. The J call is uncertain, as TRBJ2-7 better fits the DNA end. The germline CDR1 and CDR2 sequences are DFQATT and SNEGSKA (reference sequence). This CDR3 has 18 residues.

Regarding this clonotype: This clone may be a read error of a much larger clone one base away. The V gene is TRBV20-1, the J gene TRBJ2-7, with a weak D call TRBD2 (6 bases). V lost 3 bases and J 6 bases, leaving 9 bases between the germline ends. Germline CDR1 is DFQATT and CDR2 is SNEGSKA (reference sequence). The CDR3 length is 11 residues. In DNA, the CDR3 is TGCAGTGCTAGCGGGAGCTCCGAGCAGTACTTC. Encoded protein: CSASGSSEQYF.

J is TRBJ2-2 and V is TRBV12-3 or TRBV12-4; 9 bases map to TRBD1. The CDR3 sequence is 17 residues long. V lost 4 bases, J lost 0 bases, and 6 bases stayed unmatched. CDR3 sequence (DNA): TGTGCCAGCAGTTCACAGGGGGCAAACGCGAACACCGGGGAGCTGTTTTTT. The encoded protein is CASSSQGANANTGELFF.

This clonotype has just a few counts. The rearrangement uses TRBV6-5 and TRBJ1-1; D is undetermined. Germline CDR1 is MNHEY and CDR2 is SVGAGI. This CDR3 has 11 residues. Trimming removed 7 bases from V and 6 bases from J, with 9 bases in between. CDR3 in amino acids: CASTAGPEAFF. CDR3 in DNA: TGTGCCAGCACGGCAGGACCTGAAGCTTTCTTT.

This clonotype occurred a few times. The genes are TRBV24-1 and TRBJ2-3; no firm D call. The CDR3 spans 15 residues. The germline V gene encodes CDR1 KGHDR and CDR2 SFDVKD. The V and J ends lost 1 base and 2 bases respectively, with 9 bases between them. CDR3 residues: CATSDFRPNTDTQYF. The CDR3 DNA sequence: TGTGCCACCAGTGATTTCCGGCCTAACACAGATACGCAGTATTTT.

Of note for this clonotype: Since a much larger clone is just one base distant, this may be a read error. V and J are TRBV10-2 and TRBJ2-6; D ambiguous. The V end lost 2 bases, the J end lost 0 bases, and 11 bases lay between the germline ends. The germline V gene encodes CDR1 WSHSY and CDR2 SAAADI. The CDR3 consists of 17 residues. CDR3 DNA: TGCGCCAGCAGTGAGCCTTTCCCGTTCTCTGGGGCCAACGTCCTGACTTTC. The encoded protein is CASSEPFPFSGANVLTF.

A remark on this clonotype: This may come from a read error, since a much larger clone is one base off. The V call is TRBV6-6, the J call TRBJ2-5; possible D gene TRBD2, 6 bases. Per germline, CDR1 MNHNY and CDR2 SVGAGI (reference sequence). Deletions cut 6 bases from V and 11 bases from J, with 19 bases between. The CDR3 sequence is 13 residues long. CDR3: CASREGHTSEQYF. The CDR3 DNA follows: TGTGCCAGCAGGGAGGGCCACACTTCGGAGCAGTACTTC.

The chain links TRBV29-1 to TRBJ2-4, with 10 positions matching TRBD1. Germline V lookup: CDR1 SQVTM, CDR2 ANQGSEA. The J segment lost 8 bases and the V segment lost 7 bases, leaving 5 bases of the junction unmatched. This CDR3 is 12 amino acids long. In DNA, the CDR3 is TGCAGCGGTGCCGGGACAGGGGACATTCAGTACTTC. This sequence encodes CSGAGTGDIQYF.

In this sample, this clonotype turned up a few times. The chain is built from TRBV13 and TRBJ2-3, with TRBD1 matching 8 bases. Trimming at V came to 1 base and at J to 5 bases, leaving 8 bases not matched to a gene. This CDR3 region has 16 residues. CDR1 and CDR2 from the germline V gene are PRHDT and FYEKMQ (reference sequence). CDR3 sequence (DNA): TGTGCCAGCAGCTTAGAGGCCAGGGGGCCTGGAGATACGCAGTATTTT. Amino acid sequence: CASSLEARGPGDTQYF.

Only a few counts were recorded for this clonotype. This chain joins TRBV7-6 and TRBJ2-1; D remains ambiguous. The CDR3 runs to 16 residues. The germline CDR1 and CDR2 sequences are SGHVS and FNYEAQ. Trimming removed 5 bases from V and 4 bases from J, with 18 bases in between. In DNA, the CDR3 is TGTGCCAGCAGCGAAAGACTCGACGGCCAGTACAATGAGCAGTTCTTC. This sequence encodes CASSERLDGQYNEQFF. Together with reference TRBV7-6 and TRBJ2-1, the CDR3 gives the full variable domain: GAGVSQSPRYKVTKRGQDVALRCDPISGHVSLYWYRQALGQGPEFLTYFNYEAQQDKSGLPNDRFSAERPEGSISTLTIQRTEQRDSAMYRCASSERLDGQYNEQFFGPGTRLTVL.

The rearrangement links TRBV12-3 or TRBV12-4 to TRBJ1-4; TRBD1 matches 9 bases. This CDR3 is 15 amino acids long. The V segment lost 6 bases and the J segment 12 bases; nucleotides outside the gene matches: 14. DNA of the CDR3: TGTGCCAGCAGCCTCGGGACAGGGAGGTTTGATGAACTGTTTTTT. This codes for CASSLGTGRFDELFF.

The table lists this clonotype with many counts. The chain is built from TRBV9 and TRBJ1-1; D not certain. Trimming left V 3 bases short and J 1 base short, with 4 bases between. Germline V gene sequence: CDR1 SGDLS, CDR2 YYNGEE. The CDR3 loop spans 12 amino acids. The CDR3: CASSAGNTEAFF. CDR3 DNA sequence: TGTGCCAGCAGCGCCGGGAACACTGAAGCTTTCTTT.

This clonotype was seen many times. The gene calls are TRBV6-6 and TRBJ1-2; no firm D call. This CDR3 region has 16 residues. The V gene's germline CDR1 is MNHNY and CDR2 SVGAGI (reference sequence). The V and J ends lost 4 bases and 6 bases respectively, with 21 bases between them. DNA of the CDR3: TGTGCCAGCAGTTCCGCCGGACCACCGAGCTTCCATGGCTACACCTTC. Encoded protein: CASSSAGPPSFHGYTF.

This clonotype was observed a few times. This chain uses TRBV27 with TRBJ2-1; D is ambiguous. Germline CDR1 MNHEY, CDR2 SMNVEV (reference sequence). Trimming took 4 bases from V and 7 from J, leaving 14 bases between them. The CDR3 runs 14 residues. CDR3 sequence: CASSSLQTPNEQFF. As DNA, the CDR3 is TGTGCCAGCAGTTCCCTCCAGACACCGAATGAGCAGTTCTTC.

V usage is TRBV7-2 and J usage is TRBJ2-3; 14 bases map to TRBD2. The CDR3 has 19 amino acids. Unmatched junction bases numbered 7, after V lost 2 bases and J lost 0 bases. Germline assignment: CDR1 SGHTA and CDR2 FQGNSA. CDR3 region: CASSLRGTSGGLSTDTQYF. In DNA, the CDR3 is TGTGCCAGCAGCTTAAGAGGGACTAGCGGGGGCCTTAGCACAGATACGCAGTATTTT.